The text below deals with one T cell receptor beta chain. The CDR3 loop spans 17 amino acids. Germline V gene data show CDR1 as SGHRS and CDR2 as YFSETQ. The ends lost 2 bases at V and 4 bases at J; junction bases unmatched: 12. These data belong to a study of Ad26.COV2.S vaccination and SARS-CoV-2 variants. Specified treatment: some 20 received Ad26.COV2.S at low or high dose, single or two shots; about 5 received placebo; per-sample allocation not given. Collection of samples fell on day 63 after the first vaccine or placebo injection. Libraries were prepared by immunoSEQ multiplex PCR; TCRdb keeps only in-frame clonotypes and omits some of them. The sample holds around 400,000 clones; 90% are singletons and the top ten take approximately 12%.

This TCR came from a person aged 18-65 years who received the Ad26.COV2.S COVID-19 vaccine or a placebo. The chain couples TRBV5-1 to TRBJ2-5, with 9 bases that match TRBD1. The sample here was peripheral blood, taken in a trial of Ad26.COV2.S vaccine versus placebo. The CDR3 DNA follows: TGCGCCAGCAGCTTCTTCTTCCGGGGACAGGGTGGAGAGACCCAGTACTTC. This gives the protein CASSFFFRGQGGETQYF.